A single sample is the source of the 31 T cell receptor beta chains below, sequenced in a study of cytomegalovirus exposure and HLA in healthy donors (dated by TCRdb to about 2017). Receptor amplification or capture employed the immunoSEQ multiplex PCR assay. The multiplex PCR relied on a mix of 60 forward primers for TCR Vbeta segments and 13 reverse primers for TCR Jbeta segments. Entries here come from immuneACCESS through TCRdb and include only in-frame sequences with V and J called. Some clones fail to appear in such tables; in the studies checked, an unresolved V gene covers under half of the shortfall, and the cause of the remainder is unknown. The table for this sample lists tens of thousands of clones; 60% to 80% of them were counted only once. Together, the top ten hold approximately 23% of the sample. The specimen sequenced was PBMCs. Source of these receptors: a woman aged 45 to 65 in good health and CMV-seropositive.

The genes are TRBV9 and TRBJ2-2; 7 bases line up with TRBD1. CDR1 is SGDLS, CDR2 YYNGEE, per germline. The V segment lost 4 bases and the J segment 4 bases; nucleotides outside the gene matches: 7. The CDR3 extends over 15 amino acids. The CDR3 region has the DNA TGTGCCAGCAGCCCAGAATGGGACAGCACCGGGGAGCTGTTTTTT. Translated: CASSPEWDSTGELFF.

This rearrangement joins TRBV6-5 to TRBJ2-4, with TRBD1 as a possible D gene (5 bases). This CDR3 spans 15 amino acids. Trimming left V 0 bases short and J 7 bases short, with 13 bases between. Germline V lookup: CDR1 MNHEY, CDR2 SVGAGI. This CDR3 reads CASSYSIGAVNIQYF. CDR3 coding DNA: TGTGCCAGCAGTTACTCGATTGGGGCGGTCAACATTCAGTACTTC.

Details on this clone: The junction and the germline gene differ at one end; a read error may be behind it. The rearrangement links TRBV5-1 to TRBJ1-5; D gene ambiguous. This CDR3 spans 13 amino acids. The germline V gene has CDR1 SGHRS and CDR2 YFSETQ. This CDR3 is CTSSLSPLQPQHF. The CDR3 coding sequence is TGCACCAGCAGCTTGTCTCCGCTACAGCCCCAGCATTTT. The full variable domain, its missing parts supplied by reference TRBV5-1 and TRBJ1-5, is KAGVTQTPRYLIKTRGQQVTLSCSPISGHRSVSWYQQTPGQGLQFLFEYFSETQRNKGNFPGRFSGRQFSNSRSEMNVSTLELGDSALYLCTSSLSPLQPQHFGDGTRLSIL.

The chain links TRBV7-3 to TRBJ2-5; 7 nucleotides line up with TRBD2. CDR1 and CDR2 (germline): SGHTA, FQGTGA. V shed 6 bases, J shed 2 bases, and the junction held 6 bases outside the gene matches. This CDR3 spans 14 amino acids. The CDR3 region has the DNA TGTGCCAGCAGTCCGGGAGCGGGGCAAGAGACCCAGTACTTC. The encoded protein is CASSPGAGQETQYF.

This sequence joins TRBV10-3 and TRBJ2-7; 14 nucleotides match TRBD2. J gave up 6 bases and V 2 bases, and 0 bases lay outside the gene matches. CDR3 size: 14 residues. The germline gives CDR1 ENHRY, CDR2 SYGVKD. CDR3 in amino acids: CAISEGLAGGEQYV. The CDR3 bases are TGTGCCATCAGTGAGGGACTAGCGGGAGGCGAGCAGTACGTC.

This clone was observed a single time. The chain joins TRBV4-2 to TRBJ1-2; maybe TRBD1 (6 bases). The CDR3 contains 19 residues. Germline values: CDR1 LGHNA, CDR2 YNFKEQ. Between the trimmed V and J ends, which lost 0 bases and 8 bases, there was a span of 28 bases. Written as DNA, the CDR3 is TGTGCCAGCAGCCAAGATTTGGGGACACCGGGAAACGCTATATCCGGCTACACCTTC. Its protein product is CASSQDLGTPGNAISGYTF.

V gene TRBV4-2 combines with J gene TRBJ2-7; 7 positions match TRBD1. The CDR3 spans 13 residues. Germline trimming cut 3 bases from V and 3 bases from J; bases unmatched to any gene: 2. Germline V CDR1 and CDR2: LGHNA, YNFKEQ. DNA of the CDR3: TGTGCCAGCAGCCAGGGACAGAACTACGAGCAGTACTTC. The encoded protein is CASSQGQNYEQYF.

In its sample, this clone was seen once. This sequence joins TRBV4-2 and TRBJ2-7; 9 nucleotides line up with TRBD1. This CDR3 region has 13 residues. Germline V gene data show CDR1 as LGHNA and CDR2 as YNFKEQ. V lost 3 bases, J lost 4 bases, and 1 base stayed unmatched. In DNA, the CDR3 is TGTGCCAGCAGCCAGGGGACAGGGTACGAGCAGTACTTC. Its protein product is CASSQGTGYEQYF.

This clone was seen more than once but under ten times. The chain has TRBV9 and TRBJ1-2, with TRBD1 as a possible D gene (5 bases). Trimming took off 0 bases at V and 3 bases at J, with 12 bases between the two ends. CDR3 length: 15 amino acids. Germline loops: CDR1 SGDLS, CDR2 YYNGEE. CDR3 sequence reads: CASSVDQGTYYGYTF. CDR3 DNA: TGTGCCAGCAGCGTAGATCAGGGAACATACTATGGCTACACCTTC.

This chain connects TRBV19 to TRBJ2-7; D perhaps matches TRBD2 (5 bases). There are 13 residues in the CDR3. V was pared by 5 bases and J by 6 bases, with 14 bases between. CDR1 is LNHDA and CDR2 is SQIVND in the germline V gene (reference sequence). The CDR3 DNA reads as TGTGCCAGTAGTCGCGACCTAGCCTCCGAGCAGTACTTC. Translated: CASSRDLASEQYF.

This clone showed up just once. J is TRBJ1-5 and V is TRBV9; D is undetermined. V lost 1 base, J lost 0 bases, and 2 bases lay in between. The CDR3 loop spans 13 amino acids. Germline V gene lookup returns CDR1 SGDLS and CDR2 YYNGEE. The CDR3 loop reads CASSVYSNQPQHF. The CDR3 region has the DNA TGTGCCAGCAGCGTATATAGCAATCAGCCCCAGCATTTT. The full variable domain, rest sourced from reference TRBV9 and TRBJ1-5, is DSGVTQTPKHLITATGQRVTLRCSPRSGDLSVYWYQQSLDQGLQFLIQYYNGEERAKGNILERFSAQQFPDLHSELNLSSLELGDSALYFCASSVYSNQPQHFGDGTRLSIL.

V gene TRBV18 combines with J gene TRBJ2-3; the D is unclear. This CDR3 is built from 14 residues. Germline V gene data show CDR1 as KGHSH and CDR2 as LQKENI. V was pared by 2 bases and J by 3 bases, with 9 bases between. The CDR3 DNA sequence: TGTGCCAGCTCACCAGCCATAACAACAGATACGCAGTATTTT. It is translated as CASSPAITTDTQYF.

V gene TRBV11-2 combines with J gene TRBJ1-2; a weak D match, TRBD1 (6 bases). Per germline, CDR1 SGHAT and CDR2 FQNNGV. Trimming took 5 bases from V and 7 from J, leaving 20 bases between them. The CDR3 covers 15 residues. CDR3 sequence: CASSPTRRQVGGYTF. Written as DNA, the CDR3 is TGTGCCAGCAGCCCCACCCGTCGACAGGTGGGTGGCTACACCTTC. Looking up the rest from reference TRBV11-2 and TRBJ1-2 gives the full variable domain: EAGVAQSPRYKIIEKRQSVAFWCNPISGHATLYWYQQILGQGPKLLIQFQNNGVVDDSQLPKDRFSAERLKGVDSTLKIQPAKLEDSAVYLCASSPTRRQVGGYTFGSGTRLTVV.

J is TRBJ1-2 and V is TRBV18; 7 bases agree with TRBD1. CDR1 KGHSH and CDR2 LQKENI come from the germline V gene. J gave up 8 bases and V 2 bases, and 5 bases lay outside the gene matches. This CDR3 is built from 13 residues. Here the CDR3 DNA reads TGTGCCAGCTCACCATCGCCGGGACAGGGCTACACCTTC. This translates into CASSPSPGQGYTF.

To note about this clone: Other DNA sequences from this sample encode an identical CDR3 as well. This chain links TRBV5-1 with TRBJ2-3; 11 nucleotides match TRBD2. After removal of 0 bases from V and 2 bases from J, the junction contained 5 bases not matched to a gene. The germline CDR1 and CDR2 sequences are SGHRS and YFSETQ. The CDR3 covers 17 residues. In nucleotides, the CDR3 is TGCGCCAGCAGCTTGGGTCTAGCGGGGGGACTCACAGATACGCAGTATTTT. It codes for CASSLGLAGGLTDTQYF.

Worth noting for this clone: An end of the junction does not agree with germline; a read error may underlie this. The V call is TRBV19, the J call TRBJ1-5, with 7 bases aligning to TRBD1. Germline CDR1 and CDR2: LNHDA and SQIVND (reference sequence). The CDR3 consists of 12 residues. CDR3 amino acids: CASSIKTGPEHF. The CDR3 DNA reads as TGTGCCAGTAGTATCAAGACAGGGCCCGAGCATTTT.

This sequence joins TRBV6-5 and TRBJ1-2; D not resolved. Trimming cost V 6 bases and J 3 bases, with 17 bases left between them. The CDR3 extends over 15 amino acids. Germline V gene sequence: CDR1 MNHEY, CDR2 SVGAGI. The chain's CDR3 is CASSSGDAGYYGYTF. In DNA, the CDR3 is TGTGCCAGCAGCTCCGGAGACGCGGGGTACTATGGCTACACCTTC.

This chain links TRBV5-4 with TRBJ2-2; weak D call: TRBD2 (5 bases). The CDR3 has 16 amino acids. CDR1 and CDR2 (germline): SGHNT, YYREEE (reference sequence). Trimming took off 0 bases at V and 4 bases at J, with 13 bases between the two ends. CDR3: CASSLGRLRVTGELFF. The CDR3 bases are TGTGCCAGCAGCTTGGGAAGATTGAGGGTCACCGGGGAGCTGTTTTTT.

The chain links TRBV18 to TRBJ2-1; TRBD2 might be the D (6 bases). V was pared by 5 bases and J by 7 bases, with 15 bases between. The CDR3 is 14 residues long. CDR1 and CDR2 from the germline V gene are KGHSH and LQKENI. Here the CDR3 reads CASSISGTWNEQFF. Written as DNA, the CDR3 is TGTGCCAGCTCAATTAGCGGAACCTGGAATGAGCAGTTCTTC.

The rearrangement uses TRBV2 and TRBJ1-6; 12 positions match TRBD1. The V segment lost 4 bases and the J segment 9 bases; nucleotides outside the gene matches: 4. The germline gives CDR1 SNHLY, CDR2 FYNNEI. The CDR3 contains 15 residues. The CDR3 nucleotides are TGTGCCAGCAGTGCCGGGACAGGGGGCATTTCACCCCTCCACTTT. It is translated as CASSAGTGGISPLHF. Full variable domain (outside the CDR3, taken from reference TRBV2 and TRBJ1-6): EPEVTQTPSHQVTQMGQEVILRCVPISNHLYFYWYRQILGQKVEFLVSFYNNEISEKSEIFDDQFSVERPDGSNFTLKIRSTKLEDSAMYFCASSAGTGGISPLHFGNGTRLTVT.

The chain carries TRBV19 and TRBJ1-1, with D hard to call. The V end was cut by 6 bases, the J end by 3 bases, with 17 bases between. CDR1 is LNHDA, CDR2 SQIVND, per germline (reference sequence). The CDR3 extends over 15 amino acids. This CDR3 reads CASSPAPAGDTEAFF. The CDR3 DNA reads TGTGCCAGTAGCCCGGCTCCGGCGGGAGACACTGAAGCTTTCTTT.

The J gene is TRBJ2-3, the V gene TRBV7-9; D call uncertain. Trimming stripped 5 bases from V and 0 bases from J, with 9 bases between. The germline V gene encodes CDR1 SEHNR and CDR2 FQNEAQ (reference sequence). The CDR3 consists of 14 residues. The chain's CDR3 is CASSPLPSTDTQYF. The CDR3 DNA follows: TGTGCCAGCAGCCCCCTACCTAGCACAGATACGCAGTATTTT.

The CDR3 reads CASRGASSEQYF. In DNA form, the CDR3 reads TGTGCCAGCAGGGGGGCGTCGAGCGAGCAGTACTTC. This sequence joins TRBV6-6 and TRBJ2-7; maybe TRBD1 (6 bases). The CDR3 runs 12 residues. The V end was cut by 6 bases, the J end by 6 bases, with 12 bases between. The germline V gene encodes CDR1 MNHNY and CDR2 SVGAGI (reference sequence).

The CDR3 coding sequence is TGCGCCAGCAGCTCGGGACAGGTGGACAATGAGCAGTTCTTC. This codes for CASSSGQVDNEQFF. The rearrangement joins TRBV5-1 to TRBJ2-1; 8 bases agree with TRBD1. Per germline, CDR1 SGHRS and CDR2 YFSETQ. The V gene end was trimmed by 3 bases and the J gene end by 5 bases; junction bases not matched to a gene: 4. The CDR3 spans 14 residues.

This clone showed up just a few times. The chain employs TRBV4-2 and TRBJ1-2; no definite D call. The CDR3 covers 13 residues. V lost 0 bases, J lost 5 bases, and 7 bases lay in between. The germline V gene encodes CDR1 LGHNA and CDR2 YNFKEQ. The CDR3 here is CASSQERSYGYTF. The CDR3 coding sequence is TGTGCCAGCAGCCAAGAACGGTCTTATGGCTACACCTTC.

V gene TRBV27 combines with J gene TRBJ2-1; 8 bases are a match to TRBD1. Germline CDR1 reads MNHEY; CDR2 reads SMNVEV (reference sequence). Losses at the gene ends were 7 bases for V and 6 bases for J; bases not matched to a gene: 11. This CDR3 is 15 amino acids long. In DNA, the CDR3 is TGTGCCAGCATCCTCAGGGGGCCCGAATTCAATGAGCAGTTCTTC. It codes for CASILRGPEFNEQFF.

This clone was counted a few times. The chain carries TRBV27 and TRBJ2-1; 8 bases are a match to TRBD1. V gave up 7 bases and J gave up 1 base; unmatched junction bases: 12. This CDR3 is built from 17 residues. CDR1 MNHEY and CDR2 SMNVEV come from the germline V gene (reference sequence). The CDR3 bases are TGTGCCAGCATAGCGGCAGGGGGCAAGGGTTCCTACAATGAGCAGTTCTTC. Amino acid sequence: CASIAAGGKGSYNEQFF.

The chain has TRBV15 and TRBJ1-4; a weak D match, TRBD1 (5 bases). V was shortened by 0 bases and J by 8 bases, with 13 bases between the two germline ends. This CDR3 has 15 residues. Germline CDR1 is LNHNV and CDR2 is YYDKDF (reference sequence). The CDR3 sequence: CATSRESRVGEKLFF. DNA of the CDR3: TGTGCCACCAGCAGAGAGAGCAGGGTGGGGGAAAAACTGTTTTTT. Looking up the rest from reference TRBV15 and TRBJ1-4 gives the full variable domain: DAMVIQNPRYQVTQFGKPVTLSCSQTLNHNVMYWYQQKSSQAPKLLFHYYDKDFNNEADTPDNFQSRRPNTSFCFLDIRSPGLGDTAMYLCATSRESRVGEKLFFGSGTQLSVL.

The chain links TRBV2 to TRBJ1-2; D possibly corresponds to TRBD1 (5 bases). Looked up from germline, CDR1 is SNHLY and CDR2 is FYNNEI. The CDR3 consists of 13 residues. Trimming cost V 7 bases and J 2 bases, with 11 bases left between them. CDR3 loop: CASKEGVNYGYTF. The CDR3 coding sequence is TGTGCCAGCAAAGAAGGGGTAAACTATGGCTACACCTTC.

This chain joins TRBV2 and TRBJ2-5; 10 bases map to TRBD1. The CDR3 runs to 13 residues. In germline, CDR1 is SNHLY, CDR2 FYNNEI. After removal of 11 bases from V and 5 bases from J, the junction contained 8 bases not matched to a gene. As DNA, the CDR3 is TGTGCCGGCCGACAGGGGGCTGCGGAGACCCAGTACTTC. Translation: CAGRQGAAETQYF.

The rearrangement uses TRBV5-1 and TRBJ2-1; TRBD2 aligns across 8 bases. From germline, CDR1 is SGHRS and CDR2 YFSETQ. The CDR3 is 16 residues long. J lost 0 bases, V lost 5 bases, and 7 bases had no gene match. The CDR3 sequence: CASRREALDSYNEQFF. DNA for the CDR3: TGCGCCAGCAGGCGGGAGGCCTTGGACTCCTACAATGAGCAGTTCTTC.